The sequence of this T cell receptor beta chain was determined in a study of T-cell memory formation after mild COVID-19. From the 5' RACE reads, TCRdb called clonotypes with MiXCR, one entry per CDR3 protein. This repertoire shows roughly 510,000 distinct CDR3 sequences, 15% to 20% found once; its top ten account for about 8.1%. The V and J ends lost 2 bases and 0 bases, in that order; junction bases with no gene match: 11. CDR1 is MNHEY, CDR2 SVGAGI, per germline. This CDR3 spans 20 amino acids. Sequencing was performed on PBMCs or a T cell subset sorted from them (not recorded which). This clonotype was obtained from an adult woman who had mild COVID-19 (a few samples of this study predate the infection). Cell type and time point are not known. The rearrangement links TRBV6-5 to TRBJ2-6; 9 positions agree with TRBD1. The CDR3 spells CASSYGDRVPDSSGANVLTF. Here the CDR3 DNA reads TGTGCCAGCAGTTACGGGGACAGGGTACCCGATAGCTCTGGGGCCAACGTCCTGACTTTC.